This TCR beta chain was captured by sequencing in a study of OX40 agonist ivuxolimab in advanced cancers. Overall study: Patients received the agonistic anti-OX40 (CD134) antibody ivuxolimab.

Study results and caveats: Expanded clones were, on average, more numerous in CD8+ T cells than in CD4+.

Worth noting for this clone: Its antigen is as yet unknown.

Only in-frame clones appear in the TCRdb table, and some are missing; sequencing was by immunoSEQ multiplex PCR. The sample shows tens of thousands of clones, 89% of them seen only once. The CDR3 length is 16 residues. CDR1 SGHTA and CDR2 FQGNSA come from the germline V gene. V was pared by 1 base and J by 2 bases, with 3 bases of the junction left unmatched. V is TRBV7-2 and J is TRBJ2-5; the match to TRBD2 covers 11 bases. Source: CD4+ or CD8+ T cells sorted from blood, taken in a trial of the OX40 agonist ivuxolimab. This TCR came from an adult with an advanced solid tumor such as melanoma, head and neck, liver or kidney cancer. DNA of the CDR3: TGTGCCAGCAGCTTAGGAGGGACTAGCGGTCAAGAGACCCAGTACTTC. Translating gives CASSLGGTSGQETQYF. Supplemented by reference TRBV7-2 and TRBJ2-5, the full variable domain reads GAGVSQSPSNKVTEKGKDVELRCDPISGHTALYWYRQSLGQGLEFLIYFQGNSAPDKSGLPSDRFSAERTGGSVSTLTIQRTQQEDSAVYLCASSLGGTSGQETQYFGPGTRLLVL.